The clone carrying this TCR beta chain was counted ten times or more. What it binds is not known. The data are from a study of T cells in Graves' hyperthyroidism and ophthalmopathy. About the research overall: Peripheral blood was obtained at initial diagnosis, preceding any treatment. Study-wide results and caveats: Blood also carried most thyroid clonotypes expanded above 0.001.

Absence of ophthalmopathy progression within 18 months defined stable Graves' hyperthyroidism. Used for diagnoses were clinical symptoms, serum thyroxine and TRAb, thyroid ultrasound and orbital computed tomography. The V gene end was trimmed by 6 bases and the J gene end by 0 bases; junction bases not matched to a gene: 7. CDR1 is MNHEY and CDR2 is SMNVEV in the germline V gene (reference sequence). The CDR3 extends over 15 amino acids. Using RNA transcripts as the source, TCR beta CDR3 regions were amplified. The TCR CDR3 first-round RT-PCR relied on the HTBI primer set. TCRdb independently ran MiXCR on the multiplex PCR reads; one entry per CDR3 protein. Among hundreds of thousands of distinct CDR3 sequences listed, approximately 14% were seen once.

The sequenced sample consisted of blood. V is TRBV27 and J is TRBJ2-7; the match to TRBD1 covers 8 bases. This sequence originates from a middle-aged woman with Graves' hyperthyroidism. The CDR3 DNA reads as TGTGCCAGCAGAGTGACAGGGGAAAGCTCCTACGAGCAGTACTTC. This translates into CASRVTGESSYEQYF.